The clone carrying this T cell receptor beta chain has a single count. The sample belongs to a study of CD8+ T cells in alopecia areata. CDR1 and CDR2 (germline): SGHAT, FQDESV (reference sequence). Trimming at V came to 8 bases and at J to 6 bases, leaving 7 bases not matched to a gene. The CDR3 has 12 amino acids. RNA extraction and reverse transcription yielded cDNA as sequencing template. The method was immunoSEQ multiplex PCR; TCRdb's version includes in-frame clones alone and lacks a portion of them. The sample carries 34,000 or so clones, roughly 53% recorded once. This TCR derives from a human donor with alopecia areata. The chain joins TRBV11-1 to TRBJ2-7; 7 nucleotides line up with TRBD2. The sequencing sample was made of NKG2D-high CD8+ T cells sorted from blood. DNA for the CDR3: TGTGCCAGCGCTTGGGGGGGGACCGAGCAGTACTTC. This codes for CASAWGGTEQYF.